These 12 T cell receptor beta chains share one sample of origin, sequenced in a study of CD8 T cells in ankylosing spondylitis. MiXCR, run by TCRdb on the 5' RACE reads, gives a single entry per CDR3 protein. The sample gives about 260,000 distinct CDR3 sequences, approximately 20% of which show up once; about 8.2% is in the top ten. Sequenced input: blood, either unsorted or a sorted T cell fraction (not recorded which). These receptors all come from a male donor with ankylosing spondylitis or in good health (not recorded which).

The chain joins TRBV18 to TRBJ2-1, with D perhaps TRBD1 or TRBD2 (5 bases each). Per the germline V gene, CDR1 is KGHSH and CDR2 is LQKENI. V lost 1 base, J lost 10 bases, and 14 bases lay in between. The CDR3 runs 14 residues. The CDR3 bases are TGTGCCAGCTCACCACTCGGGGCCCTGGGAGAGCAGTTCTTC. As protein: CASSPLGALGEQFF.

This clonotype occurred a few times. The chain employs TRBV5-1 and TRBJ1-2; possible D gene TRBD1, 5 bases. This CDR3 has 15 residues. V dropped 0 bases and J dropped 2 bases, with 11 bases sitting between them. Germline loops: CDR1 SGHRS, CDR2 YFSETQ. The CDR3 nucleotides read TGCGCCAGCAGCTTGGCCGGGGCAGGGAACTATGGCTACACCTTC. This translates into CASSLAGAGNYGYTF.

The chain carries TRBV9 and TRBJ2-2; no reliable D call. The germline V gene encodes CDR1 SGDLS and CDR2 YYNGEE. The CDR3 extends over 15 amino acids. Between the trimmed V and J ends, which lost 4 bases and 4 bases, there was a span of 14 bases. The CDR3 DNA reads TGTGCCAGCAGCCCTCTGATGTATGCCACCGGGGAGCTGTTTTTT. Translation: CASSPLMYATGELFF.

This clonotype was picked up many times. The CDR3 DNA is TGCAGTGCTAGAGCGCTGGGACTAGCGGGGGATAGTGAGCAGTTCTTC. This encodes CSARALGLAGDSEQFF. This sequence joins TRBV20-1 and TRBJ2-1; 14 bases match TRBD2. The germline CDR1 and CDR2 sequences are DFQATT and SNEGSKA (reference sequence). Trimming removed 1 base from V and 9 bases from J; junction bases left unmatched: 8. The CDR3 totals 16 residues.

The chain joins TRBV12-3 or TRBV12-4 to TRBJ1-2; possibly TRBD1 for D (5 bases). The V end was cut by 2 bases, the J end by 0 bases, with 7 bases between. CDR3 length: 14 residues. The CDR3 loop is CASSLLTANYGYTF. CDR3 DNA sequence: TGTGCCAGCAGTTTATTGACAGCTAACTATGGCTACACCTTC.

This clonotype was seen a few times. As DNA, the CDR3 is TGCGCCAGCAGCTTGGGGACAGGGGTAAACATTCAGTACTTC. It yields the protein CASSLGTGVNIQYF. The J gene is TRBJ2-4, the V gene TRBV5-1, with 9 bases identical to TRBD1. Germline assignment: CDR1 SGHRS and CDR2 YFSETQ. V shed 0 bases and J 6 bases; nucleotides not matched to a gene: 1. There are 14 residues in the CDR3.

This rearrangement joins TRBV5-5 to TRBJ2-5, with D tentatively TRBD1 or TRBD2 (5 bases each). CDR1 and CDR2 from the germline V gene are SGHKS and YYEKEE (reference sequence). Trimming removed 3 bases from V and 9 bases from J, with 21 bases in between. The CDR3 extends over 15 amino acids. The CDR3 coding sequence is TGTGCCAGCAGCTCGCGTGGGACCGTAATGACGGCCCAGTACTTC. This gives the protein CASSSRGTVMTAQYF.

The CDR3 DNA reads TGTGCCAGCAGAGGGGCCAGCCAAGAGACCCAGTACTTC. Its protein product is CASRGASQETQYF. This sequence joins TRBV25-1 and TRBJ2-5, with a weak D call TRBD1 (5 bases). The ends were cut back, 6 bases at V and 1 base at J, with 9 bases in the middle. This CDR3 has 13 residues. Germline V gene sequence: CDR1 MGHDK, CDR2 SYGVNS.

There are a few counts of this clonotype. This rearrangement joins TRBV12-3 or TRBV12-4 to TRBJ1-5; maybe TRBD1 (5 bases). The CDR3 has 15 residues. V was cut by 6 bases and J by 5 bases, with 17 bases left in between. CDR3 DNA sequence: TGTGCCAGCAGCTCGTGGGGGTCTGGGGATCAGCCCCAGCATTTT. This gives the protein CASSSWGSGDQPQHF.

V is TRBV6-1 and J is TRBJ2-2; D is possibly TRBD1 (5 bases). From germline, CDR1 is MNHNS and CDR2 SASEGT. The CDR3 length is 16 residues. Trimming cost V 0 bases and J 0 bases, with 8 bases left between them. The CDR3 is CASSEAFRANTGELFF. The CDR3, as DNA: TGTGCCAGCAGTGAAGCGTTCAGGGCGAACACCGGGGAGCTGTTTTTT.

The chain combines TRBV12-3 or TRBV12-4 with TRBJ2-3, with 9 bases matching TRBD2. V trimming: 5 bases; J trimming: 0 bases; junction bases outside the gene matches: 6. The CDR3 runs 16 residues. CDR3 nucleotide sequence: TGTGCCAGCAGTCCGACTAGCGGAGCGAGCACAGATACGCAGTATTTT. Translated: CASSPTSGASTDTQYF.

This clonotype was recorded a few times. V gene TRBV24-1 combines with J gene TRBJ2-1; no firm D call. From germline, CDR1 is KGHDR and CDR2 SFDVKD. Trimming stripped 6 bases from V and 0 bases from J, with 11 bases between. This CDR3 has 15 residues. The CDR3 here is CATSPSPSSYNEQFF. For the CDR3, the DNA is TGTGCCACCAGTCCGTCCCCGAGCTCCTACAATGAGCAGTTCTTC.